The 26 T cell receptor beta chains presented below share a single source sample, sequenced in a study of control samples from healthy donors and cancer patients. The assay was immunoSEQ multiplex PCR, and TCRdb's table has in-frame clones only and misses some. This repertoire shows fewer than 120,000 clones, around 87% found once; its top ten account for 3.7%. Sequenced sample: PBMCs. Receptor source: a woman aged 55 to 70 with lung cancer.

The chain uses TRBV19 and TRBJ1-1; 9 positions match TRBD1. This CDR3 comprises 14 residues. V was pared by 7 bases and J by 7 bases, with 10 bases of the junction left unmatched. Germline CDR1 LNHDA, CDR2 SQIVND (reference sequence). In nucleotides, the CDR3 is TGTGCCAGTATCCGGGACAGGGTCGCCGGTGAAGCTTTCTTT. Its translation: CASIRDRVAGEAFF.

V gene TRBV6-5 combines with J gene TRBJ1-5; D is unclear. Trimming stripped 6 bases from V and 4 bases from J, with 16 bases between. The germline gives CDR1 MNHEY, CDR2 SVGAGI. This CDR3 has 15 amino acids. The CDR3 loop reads CASSLSWRENQPQHF. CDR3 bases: TGTGCCAGCAGCCTCTCTTGGAGAGAAAATCAGCCCCAGCATTTT.

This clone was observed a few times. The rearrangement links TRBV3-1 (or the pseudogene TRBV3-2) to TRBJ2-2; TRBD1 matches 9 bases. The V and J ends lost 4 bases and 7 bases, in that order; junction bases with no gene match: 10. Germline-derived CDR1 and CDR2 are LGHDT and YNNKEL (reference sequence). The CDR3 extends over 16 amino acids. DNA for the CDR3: TGTGCCAGCAGCCCTATAGTTACAGGGGGCGACGGGGAGCTGTTTTTT. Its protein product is CASSPIVTGGDGELFF.

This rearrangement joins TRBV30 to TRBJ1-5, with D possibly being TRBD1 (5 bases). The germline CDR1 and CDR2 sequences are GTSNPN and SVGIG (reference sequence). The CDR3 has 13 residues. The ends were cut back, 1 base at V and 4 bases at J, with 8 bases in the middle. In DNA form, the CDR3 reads TGTGCCTGGAGTGCAGGGCAGAATCAGCCCCAGCATTTT. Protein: CAWSAGQNQPQHF.

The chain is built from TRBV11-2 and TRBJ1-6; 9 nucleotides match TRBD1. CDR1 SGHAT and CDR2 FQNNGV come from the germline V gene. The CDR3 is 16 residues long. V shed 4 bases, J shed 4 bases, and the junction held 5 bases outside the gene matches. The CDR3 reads CASSYRDRAYNSPLHF. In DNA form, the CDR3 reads TGTGCCAGCAGCTACCGGGACAGGGCTTATAATTCACCCCTCCACTTT.

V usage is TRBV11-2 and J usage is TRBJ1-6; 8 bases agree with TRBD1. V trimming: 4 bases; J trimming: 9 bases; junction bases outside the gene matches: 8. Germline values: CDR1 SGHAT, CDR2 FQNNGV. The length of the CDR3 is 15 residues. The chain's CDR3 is CASSSYRGKGSPLHF. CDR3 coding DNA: TGTGCCAGCAGCTCCTACAGGGGGAAAGGTTCACCCCTCCACTTT.

CDR3 region: CASSSAGTGATGELFF. CDR3 sequence (DNA): TGTGCCAGCAGCTCTGCGGGGACAGGGGCCACCGGGGAGCTGTTTTTT. The chain has TRBV7-3 and TRBJ2-2; 10 bases line up with TRBD1. The V and J ends lost 4 bases and 4 bases, in that order; junction bases with no gene match: 6. There are 16 residues in the CDR3. CDR1 and CDR2 (germline): SGHTA, FQGTGA.

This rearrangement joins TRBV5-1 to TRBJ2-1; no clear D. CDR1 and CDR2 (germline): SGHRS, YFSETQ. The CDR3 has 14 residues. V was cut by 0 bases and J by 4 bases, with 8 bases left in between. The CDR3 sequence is CASSLGGEYNEQFF. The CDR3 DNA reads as TGCGCCAGCAGCTTGGGTGGTGAGTACAATGAGCAGTTCTTC. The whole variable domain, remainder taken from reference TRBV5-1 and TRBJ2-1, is KAGVTQTPRYLIKTRGQQVTLSCSPISGHRSVSWYQQTPGQGLQFLFEYFSETQRNKGNFPGRFSGRQFSNSRSEMNVSTLELGDSALYLCASSLGGEYNEQFFGPGTRLTVL.

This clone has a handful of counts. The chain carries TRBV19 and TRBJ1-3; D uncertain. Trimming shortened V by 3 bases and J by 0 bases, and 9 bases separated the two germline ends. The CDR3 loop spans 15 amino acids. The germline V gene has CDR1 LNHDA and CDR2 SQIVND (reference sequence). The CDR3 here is CASSIQTGSGNTIYF. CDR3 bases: TGTGCCAGTAGTATCCAGACCGGCTCTGGAAACACCATATATTTT.

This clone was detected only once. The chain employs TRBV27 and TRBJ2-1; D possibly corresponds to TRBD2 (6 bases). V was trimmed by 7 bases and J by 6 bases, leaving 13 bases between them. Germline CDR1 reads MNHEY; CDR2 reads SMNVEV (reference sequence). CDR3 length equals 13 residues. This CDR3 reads CASTGKEGNEQFF. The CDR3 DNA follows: TGTGCCAGCACCGGGAAGGAGGGCAATGAGCAGTTCTTC.

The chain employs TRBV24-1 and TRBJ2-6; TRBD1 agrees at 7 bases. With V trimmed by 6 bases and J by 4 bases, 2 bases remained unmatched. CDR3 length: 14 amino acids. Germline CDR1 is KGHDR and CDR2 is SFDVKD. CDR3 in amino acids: CATSSGGGANVLTF. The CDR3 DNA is TGTGCCACCAGTTCAGGGGGAGGGGCCAACGTCCTGACTTTC.

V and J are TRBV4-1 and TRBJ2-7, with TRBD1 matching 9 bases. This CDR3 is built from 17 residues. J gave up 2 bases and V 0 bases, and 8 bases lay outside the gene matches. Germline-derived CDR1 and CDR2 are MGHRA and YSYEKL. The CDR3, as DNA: TGCGCCAGCAGCCAAGAAACCCCCGGGACAGGGCCCTACGAGCAGTACTTC. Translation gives CASSQETPGTGPYEQYF.

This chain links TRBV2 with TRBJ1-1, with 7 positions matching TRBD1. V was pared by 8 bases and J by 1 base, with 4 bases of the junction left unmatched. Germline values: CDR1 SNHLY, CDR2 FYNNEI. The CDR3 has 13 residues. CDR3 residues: CASVGTANTEAFF. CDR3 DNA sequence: TGTGCCAGCGTGGGGACAGCGAACACTGAAGCTTTCTTT. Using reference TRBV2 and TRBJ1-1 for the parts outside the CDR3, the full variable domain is EPEVTQTPSHQVTQMGQEVILRCVPISNHLYFYWYRQILGQKVEFLVSFYNNEISEKSEIFDDQFSVERPDGSNFTLKIRSTKLEDSAMYFCASVGTANTEAFFGQGTRLTVV.

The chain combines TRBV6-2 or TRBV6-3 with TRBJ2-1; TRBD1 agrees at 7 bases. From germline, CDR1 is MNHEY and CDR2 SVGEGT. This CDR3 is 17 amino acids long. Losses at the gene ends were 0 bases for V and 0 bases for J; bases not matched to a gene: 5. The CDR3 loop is CASSYSPGQISYNEQFF. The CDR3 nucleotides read TGTGCCAGCAGTTACTCCCCGGGACAGATCTCCTACAATGAGCAGTTCTTC.

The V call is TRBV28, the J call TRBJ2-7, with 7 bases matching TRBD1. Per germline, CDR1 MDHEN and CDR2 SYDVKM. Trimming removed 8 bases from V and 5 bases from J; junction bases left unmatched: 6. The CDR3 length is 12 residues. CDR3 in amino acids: CASGLTGNEQYF. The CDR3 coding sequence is TGTGCCAGCGGACTGACAGGGAACGAGCAGTACTTC.

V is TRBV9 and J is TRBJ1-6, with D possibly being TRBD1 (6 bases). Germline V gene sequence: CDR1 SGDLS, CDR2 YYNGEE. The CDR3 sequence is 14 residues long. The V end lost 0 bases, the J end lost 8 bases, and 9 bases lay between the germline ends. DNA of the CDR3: TGTGCCAGCAGCGTAGTGGGGGCTGATTCACCCCTCCACTTT. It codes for CASSVVGADSPLHF.

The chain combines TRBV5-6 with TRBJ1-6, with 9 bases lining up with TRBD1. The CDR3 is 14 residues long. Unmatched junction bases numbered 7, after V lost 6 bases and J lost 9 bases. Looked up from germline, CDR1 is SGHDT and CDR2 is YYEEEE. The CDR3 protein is CASNAGQGSSPLHF. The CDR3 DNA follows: TGTGCCAGCAACGCGGGACAGGGAAGTTCACCCCTCCACTTT. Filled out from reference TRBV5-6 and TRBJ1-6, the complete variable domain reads DAGVTQSPTHLIKTRGQQVTLRCSPKSGHDTVSWYQQALGQGPQFIFQYYEEEERQRGNFPDRFSGHQFPNYSSELNVNALLLGDSALYLCASNAGQGSSPLHFGNGTRLTVT.

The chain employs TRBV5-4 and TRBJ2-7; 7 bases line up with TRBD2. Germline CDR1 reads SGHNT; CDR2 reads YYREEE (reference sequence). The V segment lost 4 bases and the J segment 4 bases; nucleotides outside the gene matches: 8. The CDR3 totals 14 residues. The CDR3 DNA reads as TGTGCCAGCAGCAAACCCAGCGGGAATTACGAGCAGTACTTC. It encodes CASSKPSGNYEQYF.

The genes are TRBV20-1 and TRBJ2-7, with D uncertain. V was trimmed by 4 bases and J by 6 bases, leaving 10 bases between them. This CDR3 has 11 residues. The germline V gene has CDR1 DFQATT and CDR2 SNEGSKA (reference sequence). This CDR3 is CSAKDLSEQYF. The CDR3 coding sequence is TGCAGTGCTAAGGACCTCTCCGAGCAGTACTTC.

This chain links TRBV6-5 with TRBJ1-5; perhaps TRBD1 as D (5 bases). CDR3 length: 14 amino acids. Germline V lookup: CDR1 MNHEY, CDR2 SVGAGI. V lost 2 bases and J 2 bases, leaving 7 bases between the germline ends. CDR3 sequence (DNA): TGTGCCAGCAGTTACGGGGGGGGCAATCAGCCCCAGCATTTT. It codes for CASSYGGGNQPQHF.

CDR3 in DNA: TGTGCCAGCTCACCACAGGGACAGGGAGGGAATTCACCCCTCCACTTT. Its protein product is CASSPQGQGGNSPLHF. V usage is TRBV18 and J usage is TRBJ1-6; 9 bases line up with TRBD1. There are 16 residues in the CDR3. Germline V gene lookup returns CDR1 KGHSH and CDR2 LQKENI. With 1 base clipped from V and 7 bases from J, the junction kept 5 bases outside the gene matches.

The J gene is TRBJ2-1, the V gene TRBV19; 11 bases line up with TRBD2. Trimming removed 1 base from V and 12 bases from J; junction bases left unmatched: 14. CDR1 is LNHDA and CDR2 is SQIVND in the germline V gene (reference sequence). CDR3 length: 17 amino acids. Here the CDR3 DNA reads TGTGCCAGTAGTATAGTACCGGGACTAGCGGATGGAAGGGGGCAGTTCTTC. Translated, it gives CASSIVPGLADGRGQFF.

CDR3 coding DNA: TGCGCCAGCAGCCCGGGACAGGGGGACTATGGCTACACCTTC. This gives the protein CASSPGQGDYGYTF. This chain links TRBV5-1 with TRBJ1-2; 11 nucleotides agree with TRBD1. V lost 4 bases to trimming and J lost 3 bases; unmatched junction nucleotides: 2. This CDR3 has 14 amino acids. CDR1 is SGHRS, CDR2 YFSETQ, per germline.

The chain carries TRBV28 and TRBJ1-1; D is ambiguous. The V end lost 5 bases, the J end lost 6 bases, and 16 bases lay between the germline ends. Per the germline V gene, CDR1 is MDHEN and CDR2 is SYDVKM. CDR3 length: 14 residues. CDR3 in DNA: TGTGCCAGCAGTCTGGGTGGGGAAGGGTCTGAAGCTTTCTTT. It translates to CASSLGGEGSEAFF. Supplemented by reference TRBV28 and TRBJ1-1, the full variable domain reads DVKVTQSSRYLVKRTGEKVFLECVQDMDHENMFWYRQDPGLGLRLIYFSYDVKMKEKGDIPEGYSVSREKKERFSLILESASTNQTSMYLCASSLGGEGSEAFFGQGTRLTVV.

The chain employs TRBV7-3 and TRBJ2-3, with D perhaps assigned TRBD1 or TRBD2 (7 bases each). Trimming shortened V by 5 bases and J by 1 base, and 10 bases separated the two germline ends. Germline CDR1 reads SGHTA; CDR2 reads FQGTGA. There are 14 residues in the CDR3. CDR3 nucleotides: TGTGCCAGCAGCCCAGGGGGGGGCACAGATACGCAGTATTTT. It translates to CASSPGGGTDTQYF.

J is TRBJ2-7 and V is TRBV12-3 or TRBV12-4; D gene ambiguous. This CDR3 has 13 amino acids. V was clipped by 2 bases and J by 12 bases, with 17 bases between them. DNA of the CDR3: TGTGCCAGCAGTTTAAGTTTGGGGAACCTGGGGTACTTC. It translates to CASSLSLGNLGYF.